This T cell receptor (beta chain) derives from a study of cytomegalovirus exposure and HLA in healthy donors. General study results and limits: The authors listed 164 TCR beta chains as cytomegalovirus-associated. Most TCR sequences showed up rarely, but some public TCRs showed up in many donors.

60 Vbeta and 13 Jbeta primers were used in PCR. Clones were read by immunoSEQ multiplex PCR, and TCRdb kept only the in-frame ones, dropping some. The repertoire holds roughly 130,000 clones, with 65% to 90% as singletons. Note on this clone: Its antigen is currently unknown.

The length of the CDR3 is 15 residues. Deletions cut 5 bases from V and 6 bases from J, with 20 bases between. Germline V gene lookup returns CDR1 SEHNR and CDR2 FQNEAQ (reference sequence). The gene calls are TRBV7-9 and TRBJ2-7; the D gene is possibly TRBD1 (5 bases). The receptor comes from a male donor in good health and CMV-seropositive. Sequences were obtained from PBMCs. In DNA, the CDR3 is TGTGCCAGCAGCCGTGATGGGGCTAGAGCCGGCGAGCAGTACTTC. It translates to CASSRDGARAGEQYF.